This T cell receptor beta chain stems from a study of T cell responses to AZD1222 COVID-19 vaccine. CDR1 and CDR2 (germline): MNHEY, SVGAGI. This CDR3 is 14 amino acids long. V gave up 5 bases and J gave up 1 base, with 11 bases separating them. Produced via immunoSEQ multiplex PCR; TCRdb's table is partial and in-frame only. The sample carries around 130,000 clones, about 93% recorded once. This TCR came from an adult in good health. This chain uses TRBV6-5 with TRBJ1-1; a weak D match, TRBD1 (5 bases). Sequenced material: peripheral blood, taken on day 0 of AZD1222 vaccination. The DNA for the CDR3 is TGTGCCAGCAGTACCCGAACAGGGAACACTGAAGCTTTCTTT. The encoded protein is CASSTRTGNTEAFF.